The T cell receptor beta chain under discussion was sequenced for a study of glioma-infiltrating T cells (dated by TCRdb to 2015 to 2016). For the study in its entirety: Glioma tissue, non-neoplastic brain tissue and matched peripheral blood mononuclear cells were used as sources from which TCR alpha- and beta-chain repertoires were sequenced. Each tissue-infiltrating repertoire was compared with the same patient's peripheral blood repertoire to measure divergence between tissue and blood T-cell populations. Three low-grade glioma patients, several primary glioblastoma patients, and three non-glioma patients who contributed non-neoplastic brain tissue made up the paired cohort. Beyond this particular receptor, the publication reports: Very few CDR3 sequences were shared between tissue and blood, attributed to high CDR3 diversity and limited sampling. The group comparisons were based on small numbers of patients: three non-neoplastic, three low-grade glioma and seven or eight glioblastoma patients. VJ-independent divergence between tissue and blood was found to be below expectation in non-neoplastic patients but above expectation in all gliomas, particularly low-grade gliomas.

This clonotype came up many times. There is no known antigen for this receptor. No base qualities exist here, and no much larger clone lies one base off it. TCR alpha and beta CDR3 regions were amplified with the iRepertoire nested amplicon-rescue multiplex PCR (arm-PCR) platform from RNA. One-step reverse transcription and amplification used roughly 100-450 ng of tissue mRNA or PBMC total RNA as input. After bead purification, a secondary multiplex PCR added Illumina adapters, and libraries were gel-purified between 200 and 400 bp. Libraries carried internal 6-nucleotide barcodes used for demultiplexing. The libraries were sequenced on an Illumina MiSeq using 2x220 or 2x250 nucleotide paired-end reads. On the study's bioinformatics: Paired reads were merged using FLASH 1.2.11 and aligned with BWA-MEM to the GRCh37 human genome, and TRA and TRB reads were then extracted. For V and J assignment, an IMGT-derived reference of cassette sequences and CDR3 motifs that included pseudogenes was used. Reads were translated in three frames, and productive CDR3s were defined as those with a C...FGXG motif and no stop codons. A clonotype was defined as a unique combination of a V-J cassette pair and a CDR3 amino acid sequence. Filtering of reads was based on Hamming distance, with the threshold set by the sequence error rate of each sample in mapped regions. TCRdb itself trimmed the public reads at Q25 with fastp, ran MiXCR and retained productive beta chains. For every CDR3 protein sequence, its rows merge into one entry that carries the most common genes and DNA. The V and J calls, along with clone size, are taken from TCRdb and not from the paper's own processing. The sample table contains roughly 100,000 distinct CDR3 sequences; only one count was recorded for about 30% of them. The ten largest clones take up around 40% of the sample.

V is clipped by 6 bases and J by 7 bases, and the sequence between their germline boundaries is 19 bases long. The CDR3 holds 16 amino acids from the cysteine to the phenylalanine. Just CDR3 DNA is preserved here, 48 bases in frame from base 1. Reading the germline V gene gives CDR1 MNHNS and CDR2 SASEGT. This receptor was taken from a human donor with low-grade glioma or glioblastoma, undergoing nonglioma brain surgery, or in good health (not recorded which). In this chain, TRBV6-1 is recombined with TRBJ1-6, with a tentative D gene TRBD1 over 6 matching bases. The sample comprised glioma tissue, nonneoplastic brain tissue, or PBMCs (not recorded which). The CDR3 protein sequence reads: CASRVMGALRNSPLHF. The sequenced DNA is TGTGCCAGCAGAGTTATGGGGGCGCTAAGGAATTCACCCCTCCACTTT.